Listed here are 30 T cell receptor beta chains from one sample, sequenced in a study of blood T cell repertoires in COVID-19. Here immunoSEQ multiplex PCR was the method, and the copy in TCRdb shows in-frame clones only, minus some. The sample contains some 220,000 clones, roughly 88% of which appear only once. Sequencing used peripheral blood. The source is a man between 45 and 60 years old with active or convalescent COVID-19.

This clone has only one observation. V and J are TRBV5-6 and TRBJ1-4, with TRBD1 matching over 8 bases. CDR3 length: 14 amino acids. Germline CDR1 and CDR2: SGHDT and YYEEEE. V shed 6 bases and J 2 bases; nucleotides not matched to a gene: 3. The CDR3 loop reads CASNHRGTNEKLFF. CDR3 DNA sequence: TGTGCCAGCAACCACAGGGGGACTAATGAAAAACTGTTTTTT. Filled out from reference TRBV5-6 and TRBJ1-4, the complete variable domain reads DAGVTQSPTHLIKTRGQQVTLRCSPKSGHDTVSWYQQALGQGPQFIFQYYEEEERQRGNFPDRFSGHQFPNYSSELNVNALLLGDSALYLCASNHRGTNEKLFFGSGTQLSVL.

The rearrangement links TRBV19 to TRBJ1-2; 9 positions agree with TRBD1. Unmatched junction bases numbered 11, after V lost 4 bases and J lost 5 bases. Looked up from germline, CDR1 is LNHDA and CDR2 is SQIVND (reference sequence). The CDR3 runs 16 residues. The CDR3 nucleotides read TGTGCCAGTAGTAGGTGGCGGACAGGGGAGATTTATGGCTACACCTTC. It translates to CASSRWRTGEIYGYTF.

CDR3 in DNA: TGTGCCAGCAGCTTTAGGCTAGCGGGCGTCTACGAGCAGTACTTC. Amino acid sequence: CASSFRLAGVYEQYF. The rearrangement links TRBV5-5 to TRBJ2-7; 8 bases agree with TRBD2. V trimming: 2 bases; J trimming: 3 bases; junction bases outside the gene matches: 7. The CDR3 runs 15 residues. Germline assignment: CDR1 SGHKS and CDR2 YYEKEE (reference sequence).

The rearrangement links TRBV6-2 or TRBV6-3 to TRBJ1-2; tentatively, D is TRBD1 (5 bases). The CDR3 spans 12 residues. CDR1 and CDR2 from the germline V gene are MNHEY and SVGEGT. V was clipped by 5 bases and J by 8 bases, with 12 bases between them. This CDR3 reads CASSQEGRGYTF. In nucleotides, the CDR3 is TGTGCCAGCAGTCAGGAGGGACGGGGCTACACCTTC.

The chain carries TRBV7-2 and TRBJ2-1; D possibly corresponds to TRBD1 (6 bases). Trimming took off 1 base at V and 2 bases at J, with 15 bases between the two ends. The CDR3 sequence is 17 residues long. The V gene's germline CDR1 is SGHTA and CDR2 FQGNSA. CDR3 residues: CASSLVRGQLTYNEQFF. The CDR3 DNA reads TGTGCCAGCAGCTTAGTCCGAGGACAGCTTACCTACAATGAGCAGTTCTTC.

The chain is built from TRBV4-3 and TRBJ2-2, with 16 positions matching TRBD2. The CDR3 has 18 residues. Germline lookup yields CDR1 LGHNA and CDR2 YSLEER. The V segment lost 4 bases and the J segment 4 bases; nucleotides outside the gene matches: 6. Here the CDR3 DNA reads TGCGCCAGCAGCCCGGGACTAGCGGGGGGGCGGCGCACCGGGGAGCTGTTTTTT. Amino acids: CASSPGLAGGRRTGELFF.

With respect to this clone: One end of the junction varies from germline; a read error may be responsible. CDR3 loop: CASSLITGTGGEINF. The CDR3 DNA follows: TGTGCCAGCAGCTTAATAACTGGGACAGGGGGCGAGATTAACTTC. V and J are TRBV7-9 and TRBJ2-5; 12 bases map to TRBD1. The germline V gene encodes CDR1 SEHNR and CDR2 FQNEAQ (reference sequence). The CDR3 is 15 residues long.

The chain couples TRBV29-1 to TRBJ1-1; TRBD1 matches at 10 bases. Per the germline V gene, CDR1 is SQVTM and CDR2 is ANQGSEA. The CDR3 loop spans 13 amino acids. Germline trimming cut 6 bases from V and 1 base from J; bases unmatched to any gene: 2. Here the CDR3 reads CSVWDRGNTEAFF. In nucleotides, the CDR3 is TGCAGCGTGTGGGACAGGGGGAACACTGAAGCTTTCTTT.

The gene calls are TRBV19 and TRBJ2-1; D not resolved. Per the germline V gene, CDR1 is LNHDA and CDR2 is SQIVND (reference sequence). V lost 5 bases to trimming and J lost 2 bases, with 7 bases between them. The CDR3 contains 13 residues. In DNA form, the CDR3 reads TGTGCCAGTAGTTTTCTAGCCTACAATGAGCAGTTCTTC. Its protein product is CASSFLAYNEQFF.

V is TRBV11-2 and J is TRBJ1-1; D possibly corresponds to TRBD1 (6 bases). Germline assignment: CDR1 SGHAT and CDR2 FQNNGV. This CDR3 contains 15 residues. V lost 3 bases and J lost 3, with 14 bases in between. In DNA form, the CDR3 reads TGTGCCAGCAGCTTCAACAGGGTGGGGGACACTGAAGCTTTCTTT. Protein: CASSFNRVGDTEAFF.

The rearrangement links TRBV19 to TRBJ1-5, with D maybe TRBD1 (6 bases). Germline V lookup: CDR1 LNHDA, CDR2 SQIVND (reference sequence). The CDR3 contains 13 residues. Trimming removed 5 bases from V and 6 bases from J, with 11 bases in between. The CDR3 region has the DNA TGTGCCAGTAGTGACAGGTATAGTCAGCCCCAGCATTTT. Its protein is CASSDRYSQPQHF.

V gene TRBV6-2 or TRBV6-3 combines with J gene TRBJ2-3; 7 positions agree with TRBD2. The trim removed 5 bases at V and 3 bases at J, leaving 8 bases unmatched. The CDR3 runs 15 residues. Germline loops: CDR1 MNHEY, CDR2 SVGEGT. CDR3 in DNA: TGTGCCAGCAGTACCGGGACTATCCAGACAGATACGCAGTATTTT. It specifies CASSTGTIQTDTQYF.

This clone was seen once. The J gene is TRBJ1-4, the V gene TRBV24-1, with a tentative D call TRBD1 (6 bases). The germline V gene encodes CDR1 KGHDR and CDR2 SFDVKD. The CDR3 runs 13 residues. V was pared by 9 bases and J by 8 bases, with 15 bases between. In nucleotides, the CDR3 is TGTGCCACCTCTGGGGGGGCAGGGGAAAAACTGTTTTTT. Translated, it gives CATSGGAGEKLFF.

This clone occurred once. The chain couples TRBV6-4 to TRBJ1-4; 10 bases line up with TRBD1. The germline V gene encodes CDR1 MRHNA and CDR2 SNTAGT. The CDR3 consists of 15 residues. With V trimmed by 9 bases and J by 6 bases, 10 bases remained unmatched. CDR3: CARKSSGTGDEKLFF. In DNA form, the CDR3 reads TGTGCCAGGAAGTCTTCCGGGACAGGGGATGAAAAACTGTTTTTT.

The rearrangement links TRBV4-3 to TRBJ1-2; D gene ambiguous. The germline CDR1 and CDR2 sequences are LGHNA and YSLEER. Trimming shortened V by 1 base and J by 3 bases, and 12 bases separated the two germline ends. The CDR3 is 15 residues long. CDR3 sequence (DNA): TGCGCCAGCAGCCAAGCGTTCAACGACTACTATGGCTACACCTTC. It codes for CASSQAFNDYYGYTF.

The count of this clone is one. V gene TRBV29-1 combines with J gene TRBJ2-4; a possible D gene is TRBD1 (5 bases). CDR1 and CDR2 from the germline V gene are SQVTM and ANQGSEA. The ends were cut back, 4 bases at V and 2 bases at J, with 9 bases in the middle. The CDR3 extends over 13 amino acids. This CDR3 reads CSVVPGSKNIQYF. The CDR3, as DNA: TGCAGCGTTGTGCCAGGGTCCAAAAACATTCAGTACTTC.

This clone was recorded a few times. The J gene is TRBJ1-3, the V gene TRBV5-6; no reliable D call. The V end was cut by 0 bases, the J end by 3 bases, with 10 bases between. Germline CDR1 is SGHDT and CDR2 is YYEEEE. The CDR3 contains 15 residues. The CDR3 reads CASSLVGSGGNTIYF. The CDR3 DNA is TGTGCCAGCAGCTTGGTAGGCAGCGGTGGAAACACCATATATTTT.

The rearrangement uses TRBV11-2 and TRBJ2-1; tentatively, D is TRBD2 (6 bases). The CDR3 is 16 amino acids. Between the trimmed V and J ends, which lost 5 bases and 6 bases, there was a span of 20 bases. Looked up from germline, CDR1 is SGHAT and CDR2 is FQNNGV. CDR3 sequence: CASSPTVGRRANEQFF. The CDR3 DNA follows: TGTGCCAGCAGCCCCACCGTCGGGAGACGGGCCAATGAGCAGTTCTTC.

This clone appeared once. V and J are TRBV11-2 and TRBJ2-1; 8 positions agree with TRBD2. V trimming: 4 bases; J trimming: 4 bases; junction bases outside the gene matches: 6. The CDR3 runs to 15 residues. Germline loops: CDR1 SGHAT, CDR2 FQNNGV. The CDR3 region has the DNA TGTGCCAGCAGCTCCCATAGCGGGGAGTACAATGAGCAGTTCTTC. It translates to CASSSHSGEYNEQFF.

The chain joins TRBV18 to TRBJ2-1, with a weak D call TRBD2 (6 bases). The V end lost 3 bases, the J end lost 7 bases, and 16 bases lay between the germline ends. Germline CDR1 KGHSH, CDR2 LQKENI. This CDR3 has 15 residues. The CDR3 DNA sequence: TGTGCCAGCTCACCTCCCTCGGGGGAGAAAAATGAGCAGTTCTTC. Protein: CASSPPSGEKNEQFF.

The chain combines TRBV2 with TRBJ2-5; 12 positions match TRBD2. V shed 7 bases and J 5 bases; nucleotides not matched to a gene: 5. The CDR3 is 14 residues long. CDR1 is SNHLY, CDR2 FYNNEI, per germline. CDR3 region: CASTRTSGVETQYF. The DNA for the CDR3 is TGTGCCAGCACCAGGACTAGCGGGGTGGAGACCCAGTACTTC.

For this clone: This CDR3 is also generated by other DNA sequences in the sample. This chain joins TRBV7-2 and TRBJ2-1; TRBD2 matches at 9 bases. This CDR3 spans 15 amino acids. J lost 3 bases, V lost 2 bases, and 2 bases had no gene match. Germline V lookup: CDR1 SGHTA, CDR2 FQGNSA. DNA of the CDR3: TGTGCCAGCAGCTTAAGCGGGGGGTTCTACAATGAGCAGTTCTTC. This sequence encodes CASSLSGGFYNEQFF.

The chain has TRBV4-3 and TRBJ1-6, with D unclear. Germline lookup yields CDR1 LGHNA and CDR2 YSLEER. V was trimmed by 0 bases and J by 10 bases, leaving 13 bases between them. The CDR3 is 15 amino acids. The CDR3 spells CASSQDPLRRSPLHF. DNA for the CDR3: TGCGCCAGCAGCCAAGATCCGCTCCGCAGGTCACCCCTCCACTTT.

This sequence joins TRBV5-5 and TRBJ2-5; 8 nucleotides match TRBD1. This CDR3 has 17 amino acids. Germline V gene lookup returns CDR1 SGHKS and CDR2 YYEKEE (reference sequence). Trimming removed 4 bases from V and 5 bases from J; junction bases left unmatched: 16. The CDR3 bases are TGTGCCAGCAGCGGGGGACGGATCAGGGGGCTGGTGGAGACCCAGTACTTC. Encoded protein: CASSGGRIRGLVETQYF.

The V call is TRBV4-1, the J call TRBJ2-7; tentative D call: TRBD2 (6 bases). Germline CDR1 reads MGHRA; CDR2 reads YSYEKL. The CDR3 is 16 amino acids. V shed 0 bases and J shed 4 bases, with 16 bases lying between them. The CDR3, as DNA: TGCGCCAGCAGCCAAGATCTCGGGGGAGCTAGGTACGAGCAGTACTTC. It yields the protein CASSQDLGGARYEQYF.

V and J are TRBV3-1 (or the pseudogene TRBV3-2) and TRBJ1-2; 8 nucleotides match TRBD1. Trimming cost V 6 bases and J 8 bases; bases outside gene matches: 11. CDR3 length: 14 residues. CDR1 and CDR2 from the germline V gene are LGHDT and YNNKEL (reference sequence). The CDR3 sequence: CASSPGTGGFGYTF. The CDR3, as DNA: TGTGCCAGCAGTCCCGGGACAGGAGGATTCGGCTACACCTTC.

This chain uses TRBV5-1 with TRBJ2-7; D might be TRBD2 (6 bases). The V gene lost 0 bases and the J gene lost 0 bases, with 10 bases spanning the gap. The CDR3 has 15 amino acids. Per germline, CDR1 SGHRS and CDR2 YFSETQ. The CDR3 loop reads CASSLEVGSSYEQYF. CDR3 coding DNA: TGCGCCAGCAGCTTGGAAGTCGGGAGCTCCTACGAGCAGTACTTC.

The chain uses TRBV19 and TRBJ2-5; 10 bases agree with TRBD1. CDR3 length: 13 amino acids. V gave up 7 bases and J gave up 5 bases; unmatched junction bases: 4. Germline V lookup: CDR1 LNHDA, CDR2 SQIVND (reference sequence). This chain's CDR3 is CASTRTGGETQYF. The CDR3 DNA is TGTGCCAGTACCCGGACAGGGGGGGAGACCCAGTACTTC.

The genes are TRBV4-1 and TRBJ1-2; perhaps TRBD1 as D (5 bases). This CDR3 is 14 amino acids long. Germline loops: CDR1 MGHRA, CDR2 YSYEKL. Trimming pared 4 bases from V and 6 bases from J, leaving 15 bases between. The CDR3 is CASSPSGTAHGYTF. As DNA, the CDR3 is TGCGCCAGCAGCCCGTCCGGGACTGCCCATGGCTACACCTTC.

This CDR3 reads CASSFEYGGGELFF. The CDR3, as DNA: TGTGCCAGCAGCTTTGAGTATGGTGGCGGGGAGCTGTTTTTT. V and J are TRBV7-8 and TRBJ2-2, with D uncertain. The germline CDR1 and CDR2 sequences are SGHVS and FQNEAQ. Trimming pared 3 bases from V and 7 bases from J, leaving 12 bases between. The CDR3 spans 14 residues.